The 23 T cell receptor beta chains below come from one sample, sequenced in a study of blood T cell repertoires in COVID-19. Sequenced by immunoSEQ multiplex PCR; TCRdb stores in-frame clones only, minus some. The repertoire holds 110,000 or so clones, with roughly nine tenths as singletons. The specimen was peripheral blood. The source is a man in his 70s who had recovered from COVID-19.

The CDR3 reads CASSEGQNSYSPLHF. In nucleotides, the CDR3 is TGTGCCAGTAGCGAGGGACAGAACAGTTATTCACCCCTCCACTTT. V usage is TRBV19 and J usage is TRBJ1-6; 7 bases match TRBD1. Germline V gene lookup returns CDR1 LNHDA and CDR2 SQIVND (reference sequence). Trimming cost V 6 bases and J 8 bases; bases outside gene matches: 10. The CDR3 runs 15 residues.

The chain is built from TRBV19 and TRBJ2-2; the D is unclear. This CDR3 spans 14 amino acids. The germline V gene encodes CDR1 LNHDA and CDR2 SQIVND (reference sequence). Trimming shortened V by 4 bases and J by 4 bases, and 10 bases separated the two germline ends. The CDR3 DNA is TGTGCCAGTAGTACAGACCCGGGCACCGGGGAGCTGTTTTTT. This gives the protein CASSTDPGTGELFF. The complete variable domain, with remaining parts taken from reference TRBV19 and TRBJ2-2, reads DGGITQSPKYLFRKEGQNVTLSCEQNLNHDAMYWYRQDPGQGLRLIYYSQIVNDFQKGDIAEGYSVSREKKESFPLTVTSAQKNPTAFYLCASSTDPGTGELFFGEGSRLTVL.

V usage is TRBV10-3 and J usage is TRBJ2-3; 9 nucleotides line up with TRBD1. With V trimmed by 6 bases and J by 2 bases, 9 bases remained unmatched. Germline CDR1 reads ENHRY; CDR2 reads SYGVKD. The CDR3 runs 16 residues. CDR3 in DNA: TGTGCCATCAGAATCGGGACAGGGTATATCACAGATACGCAGTATTTT. It is translated as CAIRIGTGYITDTQYF.

The V gene is TRBV11-2, the J gene TRBJ2-3, with TRBD1 matching 9 bases. The CDR3 runs to 14 residues. Germline CDR1 SGHAT, CDR2 FQNNGV. The ends lost 6 bases at V and 3 bases at J; junction bases unmatched: 4. CDR3 in amino acids: CASRGTGRTDTQYF. As DNA, the CDR3 is TGTGCCAGCAGGGGGACAGGGAGAACAGATACGCAGTATTTT.

The table lists this clone with a few counts. This chain joins TRBV5-1 and TRBJ2-1; the D gene is possibly TRBD2 (5 bases). The germline V and J ends were trimmed by 4 bases and 7 bases, with 18 bases remaining between them. The germline gives CDR1 SGHRS, CDR2 YFSETQ. There are 15 residues in the CDR3. The CDR3 region is CASSRVLRAENEQFF. The CDR3 DNA sequence: TGCGCCAGCAGCCGCGTCTTGCGGGCTGAAAATGAGCAGTTCTTC.

CDR3 in DNA: TGTGCCAGCAGCTTCGGGACTAGGGGCTACGAGCAGTACTTC. This sequence encodes CASSFGTRGYEQYF. The rearrangement links TRBV7-2 to TRBJ2-7, with 8 bases aligning to TRBD2. Trimming removed 3 bases from V and 3 bases from J; junction bases left unmatched: 4. This CDR3 comprises 14 residues. Germline CDR1 is SGHTA and CDR2 is FQGNSA.

The rearrangement joins TRBV27 to TRBJ1-6; D perhaps matches TRBD1 (5 bases). The CDR3 has 13 residues. Deletions cut 7 bases from V and 9 bases from J, with 13 bases between. CDR1 and CDR2 (germline): MNHEY, SMNVEV (reference sequence). The chain's CDR3 is CASTQGRSSPLHF. The CDR3 DNA sequence: TGTGCCAGCACTCAGGGAAGGAGTTCACCCCTCCACTTT.

The chain uses TRBV30 and TRBJ2-7; 10 bases agree with TRBD2. Germline trimming cut 0 bases from V and 4 bases from J; bases unmatched to any gene: 6. The CDR3 totals 15 residues. Germline V lookup: CDR1 GTSNPN, CDR2 SVGIG (reference sequence). The CDR3 loop is CAWSVRASGRYEQYF. In DNA, the CDR3 is TGTGCCTGGAGTGTACGGGCTAGCGGGAGATACGAGCAGTACTTC.

The J gene is TRBJ1-1, the V gene TRBV28; tentatively, D is TRBD1 (6 bases). This CDR3 contains 15 residues. Germline lookup yields CDR1 MDHEN and CDR2 SYDVKM. Deletions cut 5 bases from V and 1 base from J, with 14 bases between. The CDR3 spells CASSQPGAKNTEAFF. CDR3 bases: TGTGCCAGCAGTCAACCAGGGGCCAAGAACACTGAAGCTTTCTTT.

Comment on this clone: Other nucleotide sequences from this sample produce the same CDR3. V is TRBV6-6 and J is TRBJ1-4, with D tentatively TRBD1 (6 bases). Trimming removed 4 bases at V and 8 bases at J, with 8 bases between. Germline V gene sequence: CDR1 MNHNY, CDR2 SVGAGI (reference sequence). CDR3 length: 12 amino acids. The CDR3 DNA follows: TGTGCCAGCAGTTTTAGGGGGGAAAAACTGTTTTTT. It translates to CASSFRGEKLFF.

V is TRBV20-1 and J is TRBJ1-4; no reliable D call. V gave up 3 bases and J gave up 4 bases, with 9 bases separating them. Germline-derived CDR1 and CDR2 are DFQATT and SNEGSKA (reference sequence). The CDR3 consists of 13 residues. The CDR3 DNA is TGCAGTGCTAGTGAGGTAGATAATGAAAAACTGTTTTTT. This codes for CSASEVDNEKLFF.

In this sample, this clone turned up once. J is TRBJ1-2 and V is TRBV7-9; TRBD1 might be the D (5 bases). V was shortened by 3 bases and J by 7 bases, with 12 bases between the two germline ends. The V gene's germline CDR1 is SEHNR and CDR2 FQNEAQ (reference sequence). This CDR3 is built from 13 residues. The DNA of the CDR3 is TGTGCCAGCAGCTTCGACAGTTCGGGTGGCTACACCTTC. Translation gives CASSFDSSGGYTF. Full variable domain (missing parts from reference TRBV7-9 and TRBJ1-2): DTGVSQNPRHKITKRGQNVTFRCDPISEHNRLYWYRQTLGQGPEFLTYFQNEAQLEKSRLLSDRFSAERPKGSFSTLEIQRTEQGDSAMYLCASSFDSSGGYTFGSGTRLTVV.

This clone showed up just a few times. The J gene is TRBJ1-3, the V gene TRBV10-3; 7 bases fit TRBD1. The CDR3 extends over 17 amino acids. Unmatched junction bases numbered 7, after V lost 2 bases and J lost 0 bases. The germline CDR1 and CDR2 sequences are ENHRY and SYGVKD. DNA for the CDR3: TGTGCCATCAGTGAGCCTCACAGGGGTCTCTCTGGAAACACCATATATTTT. Translation gives CAISEPHRGLSGNTIYF.

This sequence joins TRBV18 and TRBJ1-5; D gene uncertain. V shed 6 bases and J shed 4 bases, with 10 bases lying between them. The CDR3 contains 13 residues. CDR1 and CDR2 (germline): KGHSH, LQKENI. The CDR3 here is CASSRGENQPQHF. The CDR3 DNA follows: TGTGCCAGCTCCCGGGGAGAAAATCAGCCCCAGCATTTT.

The V call is TRBV28, the J call TRBJ2-3; a possible D gene is TRBD1 (5 bases). The CDR3 covers 17 residues. The V gene's germline CDR1 is MDHEN and CDR2 SYDVKM. Trimming stripped 3 bases from V and 0 bases from J, with 16 bases between. The CDR3 DNA sequence: TGTGCCAGCAGTTTCCCCCTCCGACAGATAAGCACAGATACGCAGTATTTT. This translates into CASSFPLRQISTDTQYF.

V and J are TRBV7-9 and TRBJ1-4, with a weak D call TRBD1 (6 bases). Trimming pared 6 bases from V and 2 bases from J, leaving 13 bases between. Germline CDR1 and CDR2: SEHNR and FQNEAQ (reference sequence). The CDR3 consists of 15 residues. The CDR3 sequence is CASRSRQATNEKLFF. CDR3 sequence (DNA): TGTGCCAGCAGATCAAGACAGGCGACTAATGAAAAACTGTTTTTT.

The chain links TRBV19 to TRBJ1-2; D call uncertain. This CDR3 is 15 amino acids long. V was clipped by 1 base and J by 0 bases, with 9 bases between them. Germline CDR1 LNHDA, CDR2 SQIVND (reference sequence). CDR3 coding DNA: TGTGCCAGTAGTATAGTCACAGCAACTAACTATGGCTACACCTTC. Amino acids: CASSIVTATNYGYTF.

The chain has TRBV29-1 and TRBJ2-3; 9 bases line up with TRBD2. Losses at the gene ends were 5 bases for V and 7 bases for J; bases not matched to a gene: 10. The V gene's germline CDR1 is SQVTM and CDR2 ANQGSEA. The CDR3 covers 14 residues. The DNA of the CDR3 is TGCAGCGTTCGGTGGCGGGGGGGGTTTAATACGCAGTATTTT. It specifies CSVRWRGGFNTQYF.

V is TRBV5-4 and J is TRBJ1-2; 11 bases line up with TRBD1. The length of the CDR3 is 15 residues. V lost 3 bases to trimming and J lost 6 bases; unmatched junction nucleotides: 7. CDR1 and CDR2 from the germline V gene are SGHNT and YYREEE (reference sequence). The DNA for the CDR3 is TGTGCCAGCAGCTCGGCTCGGACAGGGGGCAATGGCTACACCTTC. Amino acid sequence: CASSSARTGGNGYTF.

CDR3 sequence: CASSRRDRPWGLFF. Written as DNA, the CDR3 is TGTGCCAGCAGTCGGAGAGACAGGCCTTGGGGGCTGTTTTTT. The chain uses TRBV28 and TRBJ1-4; D perhaps matches TRBD1 (6 bases). CDR3 length equals 14 residues. The germline V gene encodes CDR1 MDHEN and CDR2 SYDVKM. V lost 5 bases, J lost 14 bases, and 21 bases lay in between.

The chain joins TRBV5-1 to TRBJ1-1; 9 nucleotides agree with TRBD1. V was clipped by 6 bases and J by 4 bases; unmatched bases: 7. Germline CDR1 is SGHRS and CDR2 is YFSETQ. This CDR3 has 14 amino acids. CDR3 sequence (DNA): TGCGCCAGCACCCGGGGACAGGGACCCACTGAAGCTTTCTTT. Residues: CASTRGQGPTEAFF.

The sample holds a few counts of this clone. The V and J genes are TRBV5-1 and TRBJ2-7; the match to TRBD2 covers 13 bases. V lost 4 bases, J lost 6 bases, and 4 bases stayed unmatched. The CDR3 runs to 14 residues. Per the germline V gene, CDR1 is SGHRS and CDR2 is YFSETQ. CDR3 nucleotides: TGCGCCAGCAGCCCTACTAGCGGGGGGGCCGAGCAGTACTTC. Translation gives CASSPTSGGAEQYF.

The chain carries TRBV28 and TRBJ1-4, with D tentatively TRBD1 (5 bases). From germline, CDR1 is MDHEN and CDR2 SYDVKM. The CDR3 sequence is 18 residues long. The germline V and J ends were trimmed by 1 base and 1 base, with 16 bases remaining between them. The CDR3: CASSLFKIIGVTNEKLFF. In nucleotides, the CDR3 is TGTGCCAGCAGTTTATTTAAGATAATAGGGGTAACTAATGAAAAACTGTTTTTT.